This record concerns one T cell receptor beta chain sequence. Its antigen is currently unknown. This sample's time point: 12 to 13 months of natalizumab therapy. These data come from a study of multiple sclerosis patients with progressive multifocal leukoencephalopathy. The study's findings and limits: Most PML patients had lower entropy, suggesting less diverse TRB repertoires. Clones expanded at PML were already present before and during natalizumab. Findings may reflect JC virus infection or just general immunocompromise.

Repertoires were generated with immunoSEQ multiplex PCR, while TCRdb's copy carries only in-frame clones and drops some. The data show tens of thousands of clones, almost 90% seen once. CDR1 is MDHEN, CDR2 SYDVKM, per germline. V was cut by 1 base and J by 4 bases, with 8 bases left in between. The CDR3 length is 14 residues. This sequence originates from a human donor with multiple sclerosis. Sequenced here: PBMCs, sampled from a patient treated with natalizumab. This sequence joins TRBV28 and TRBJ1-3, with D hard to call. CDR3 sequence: CASSLYRPGNTIYF. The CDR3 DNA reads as TGTGCCAGCAGTTTATATAGACCAGGAAACACCATATATTTT.